This TCR beta chain originates from a study of shared clonotypes between healthy human individuals. Deep was the level used in running the assay. Under the authors' procedure: Filtering differed because ImmunoSEQ produced junction-only sequences that carried no quality scores. Using immunoSEQ multiplex PCR, the repertoire was profiled, and TCRdb retains in-frame clones only, with some absent. V, J and clone size are those of that table, while D and trimming were read from the DNA. The top ten clones hold around 0.11% of a sample with around 620,000 clones, about 95% of them seen once. Naive CD8 isolation took CD45RO-negative cells positively selected for CCR7 and excluded terminally differentiated effector memory CD45RA+ cells. Details on this clone: The antigen remains unidentified.

General study findings and limits: Investigators expected sequencing depth to affect clonotype sharing among donors. Several donors showed sharing of approximately 4.7% of naive CD4 clonotypes.

Germline-derived CDR1 and CDR2 are SQVTM and ANQGSEA. The CDR3 is 11 residues long. V lost 2 bases and J 8 bases, leaving 7 bases between the germline ends. This clonotype was sampled from a woman in her twenties or thirties in good health. This chain joins TRBV29-1 and TRBJ2-1; D remains unclear. Input material: naive CD8+ T cells sorted from blood. The CDR3 reads CSVELGYEQFF. For the CDR3, the DNA is TGCAGCGTTGAATTGGGCTATGAGCAGTTCTTC.